A selection of T cell receptor beta chains follows, all from one sample in a study of T cells after yellow fever vaccination. One entry per CDR3 protein results from TCRdb running MiXCR on the 5' RACE reads. The sample lists under 700,000 distinct CDR3 sequences, about a sixth occurring once. The sequences come from PBMCs, collected less than 6 days after the first yellow fever vaccination. The receptors derive from a man aged 18 to 29 who received the YFV17D yellow fever vaccine. Each CDR3 is given with its conserved first and last residue.

>TRBV18
CASSLSPAAEQFF
>TRBV11-3
CASSLGHRKFF
>TRBV2
CASISTGGNEQFF
>TRBV5-1
CASSLSPGQGDGYTF
>TRBV6-6
CASKDGQMVEAFF
>TRBV7-2
CASSSDSQETQYF
>TRBV20-1
CSAHRGLAPEQFF
>TRBV10-3
CAISELAGITEAFF
>TRBV5-1
CASSLAQGEVNEQFF
>TRBV30
CAWTAVGILLRGYTF
>TRBV4-1
CASSQDNGYGNTIYF
>TRBV18
CASSPLPNSQGSSDTQYF
>TRBV5-6
CASSSSNNEQFF
>TRBV7-9
CASSSPMLAAETQYF
>TRBV9
CASSVGSPLTGWWGTDTQYF
>TRBV5-1
CASSLKNGANTGELFF
>TRBV20-1
CSARPPPGTGYSEAFF
>TRBV10-3
CAISADSTEAFF
>TRBV29-1
CSVDVTATDTQYF
>TRBV19
CASSGWTVSHTEAFF
>TRBV7-9
CASSSIWGPGYGYTF
>TRBV6-1
CASRTGGAYTEAFF